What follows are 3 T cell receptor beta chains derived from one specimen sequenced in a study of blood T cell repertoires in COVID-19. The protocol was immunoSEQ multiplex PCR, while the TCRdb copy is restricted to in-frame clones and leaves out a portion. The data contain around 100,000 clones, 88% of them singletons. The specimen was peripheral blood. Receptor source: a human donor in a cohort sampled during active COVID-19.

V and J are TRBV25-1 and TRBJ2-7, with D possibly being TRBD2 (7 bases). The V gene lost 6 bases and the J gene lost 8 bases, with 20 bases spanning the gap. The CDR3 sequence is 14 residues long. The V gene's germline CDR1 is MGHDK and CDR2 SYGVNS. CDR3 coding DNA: TGTGCCAGCAGGCCATCGGGGGGCGGGGGTAAGCAGTACTTC. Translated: CASRPSGGGGKQYF.

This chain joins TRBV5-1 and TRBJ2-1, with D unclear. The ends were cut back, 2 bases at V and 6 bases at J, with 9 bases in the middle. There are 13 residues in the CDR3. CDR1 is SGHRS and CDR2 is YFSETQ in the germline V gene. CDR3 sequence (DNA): TGCGCCAGCAGCTTAATTGAGTCCAATGAGCAGTTCTTC. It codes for CASSLIESNEQFF.

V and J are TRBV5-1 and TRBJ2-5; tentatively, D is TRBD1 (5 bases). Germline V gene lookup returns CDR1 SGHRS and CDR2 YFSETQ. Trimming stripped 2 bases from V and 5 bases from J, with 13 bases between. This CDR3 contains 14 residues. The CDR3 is CASSLIGARETQYF. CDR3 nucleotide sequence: TGCGCCAGCAGCTTAATAGGGGCGCGGGAGACCCAGTACTTC.